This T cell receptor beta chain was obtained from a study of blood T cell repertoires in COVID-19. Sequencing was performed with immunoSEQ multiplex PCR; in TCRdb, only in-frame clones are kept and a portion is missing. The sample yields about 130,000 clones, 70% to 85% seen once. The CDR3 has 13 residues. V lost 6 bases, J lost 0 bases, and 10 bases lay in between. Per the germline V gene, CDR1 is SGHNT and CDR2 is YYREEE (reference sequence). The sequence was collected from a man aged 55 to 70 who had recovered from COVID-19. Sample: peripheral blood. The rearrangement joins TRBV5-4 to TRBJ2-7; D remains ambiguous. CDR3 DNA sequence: TGTGCCAGCAACTTCGCCGGCTCCTACGAGCAGTACTTC. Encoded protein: CASNFAGSYEQYF.